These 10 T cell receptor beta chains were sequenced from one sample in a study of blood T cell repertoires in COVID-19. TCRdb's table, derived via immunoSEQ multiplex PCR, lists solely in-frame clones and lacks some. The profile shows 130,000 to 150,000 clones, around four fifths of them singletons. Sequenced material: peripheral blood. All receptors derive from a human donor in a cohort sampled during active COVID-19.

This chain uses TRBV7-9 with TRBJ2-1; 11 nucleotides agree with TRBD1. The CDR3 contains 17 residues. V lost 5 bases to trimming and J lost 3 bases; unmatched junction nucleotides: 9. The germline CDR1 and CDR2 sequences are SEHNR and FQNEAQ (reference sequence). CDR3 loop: CASSPHGGQGDYNEQFF. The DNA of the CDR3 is TGTGCCAGCAGCCCCCATGGGGGACAGGGGGACTACAATGAGCAGTTCTTC.

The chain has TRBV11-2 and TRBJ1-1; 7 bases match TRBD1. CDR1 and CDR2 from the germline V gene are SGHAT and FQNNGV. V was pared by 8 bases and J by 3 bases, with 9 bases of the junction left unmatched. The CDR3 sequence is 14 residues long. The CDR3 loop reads CASSVHQGDTEAFF. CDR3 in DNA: TGTGCCAGCTCCGTTCACCAGGGGGACACTGAAGCTTTCTTT.

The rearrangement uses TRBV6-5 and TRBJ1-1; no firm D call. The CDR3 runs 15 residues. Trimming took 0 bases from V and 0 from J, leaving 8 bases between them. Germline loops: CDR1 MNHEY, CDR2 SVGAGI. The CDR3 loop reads CASSYSGMLNTEAFF. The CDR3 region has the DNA TGTGCCAGCAGTTACTCGGGCATGCTGAACACTGAAGCTTTCTTT.

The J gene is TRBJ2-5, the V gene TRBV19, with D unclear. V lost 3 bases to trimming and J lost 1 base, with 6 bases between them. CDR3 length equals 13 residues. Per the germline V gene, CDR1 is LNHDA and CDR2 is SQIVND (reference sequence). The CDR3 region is CASSITGQETQYF. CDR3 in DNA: TGTGCCAGTAGTATCACCGGCCAAGAGACCCAGTACTTC.

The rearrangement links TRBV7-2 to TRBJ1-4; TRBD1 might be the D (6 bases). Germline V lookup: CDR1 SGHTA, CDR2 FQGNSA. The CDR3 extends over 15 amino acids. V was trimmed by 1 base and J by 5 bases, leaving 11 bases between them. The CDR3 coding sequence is TGTGCCAGCAGCTTAGTCACGGGGGGCAATGAAAAACTGTTTTTT. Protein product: CASSLVTGGNEKLFF.

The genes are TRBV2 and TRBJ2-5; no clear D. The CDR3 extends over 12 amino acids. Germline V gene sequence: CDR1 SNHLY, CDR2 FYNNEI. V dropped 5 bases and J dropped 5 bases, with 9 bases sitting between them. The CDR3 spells CASSMGLETQYF. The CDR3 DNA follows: TGTGCCAGCAGTATGGGCCTGGAGACCCAGTACTTC.

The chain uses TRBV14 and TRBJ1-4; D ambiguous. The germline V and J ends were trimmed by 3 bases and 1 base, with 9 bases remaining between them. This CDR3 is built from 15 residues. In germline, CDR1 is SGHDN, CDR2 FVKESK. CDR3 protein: CASSHGHLTNEKLFF. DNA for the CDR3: TGTGCCAGCAGCCACGGTCACCTAACTAATGAAAAACTGTTTTTT.

The CDR3 nucleotides are TGTGCCACTAAGTATGGGCTAAACTATGGCTACACCTTC. Its protein is CATKYGLNYGYTF. This sequence joins TRBV19 and TRBJ1-2; D is undetermined. There are 13 residues in the CDR3. The germline V and J ends were trimmed by 10 bases and 2 bases, with 14 bases remaining between them. The germline V gene encodes CDR1 LNHDA and CDR2 SQIVND (reference sequence).

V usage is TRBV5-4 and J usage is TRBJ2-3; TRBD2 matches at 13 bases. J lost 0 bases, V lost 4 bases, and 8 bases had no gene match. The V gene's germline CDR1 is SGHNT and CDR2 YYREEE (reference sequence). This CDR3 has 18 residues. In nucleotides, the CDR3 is TGTGCCAGCAGCCTTACTAGCGGGGGGGCCCGAAGCACAGATACGCAGTATTTT. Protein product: CASSLTSGGARSTDTQYF.

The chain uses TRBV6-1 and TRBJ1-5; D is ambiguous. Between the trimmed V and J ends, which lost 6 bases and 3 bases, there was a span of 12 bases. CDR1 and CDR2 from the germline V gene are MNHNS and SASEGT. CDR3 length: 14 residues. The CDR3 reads CASRPQANNQPQHF. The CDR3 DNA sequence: TGTGCCAGCAGGCCCCAAGCGAACAATCAGCCCCAGCATTTT.